The 25 T cell receptor beta chains below come from one sample, sequenced in a study of blood T cell repertoires in COVID-19. Only in-frame clones appear in the TCRdb table, and some are missing; sequencing was by immunoSEQ multiplex PCR. The sample yields 200,000 to 250,000 clones, roughly 87% seen once. Material: PBMCs or T cells enriched from blood (not recorded which). The source is a man aged 25 to 45 in a cohort exposed to, infected with or recovered from COVID-19 (not recorded which).

In this sample, this clone turned up once. The chain couples TRBV19 to TRBJ1-6; 8 bases map to TRBD1. Germline CDR1 reads LNHDA; CDR2 reads SQIVND (reference sequence). Germline trimming cut 7 bases from V and 10 bases from J; bases unmatched to any gene: 6. This CDR3 is built from 13 residues. The CDR3 DNA reads TGTGCCAGTACTTTGGACAGGGTCTCACCCCTCCACTTT. It codes for CASTLDRVSPLHF. The full variable domain, its missing parts supplied by reference TRBV19 and TRBJ1-6, is DGGITQSPKYLFRKEGQNVTLSCEQNLNHDAMYWYRQDPGQGLRLIYYSQIVNDFQKGDIAEGYSVSREKKESFPLTVTSAQKNPTAFYLCASTLDRVSPLHFGNGTRLTVT.

This clone was counted once. V is TRBV19 and J is TRBJ1-5; tentative D call: TRBD1 (5 bases). The CDR3 spans 16 residues. Trimming took off 1 base at V and 2 bases at J, with 12 bases between the two ends. Germline CDR1 reads LNHDA; CDR2 reads SQIVND (reference sequence). The CDR3 loop is CASSIAKGPRNQPQHF. The CDR3, as DNA: TGTGCCAGTAGTATAGCTAAGGGGCCGCGCAATCAGCCCCAGCATTTT.

The V call is TRBV27, the J call TRBJ1-5; the D gene is possibly TRBD1 (6 bases). From germline, CDR1 is MNHEY and CDR2 SMNVEV (reference sequence). V lost 5 bases and J 6 bases, leaving 14 bases between the germline ends. This CDR3 has 14 amino acids. The CDR3 is CASSGTSRGQPQHF. DNA of the CDR3: TGTGCCAGCAGTGGGACATCAAGGGGTCAGCCCCAGCATTTT.

The chain carries TRBV6-5 and TRBJ2-1, with 8 bases that match TRBD2. V was pared by 4 bases and J by 3 bases, with 8 bases of the junction left unmatched. The CDR3 contains 16 residues. The germline CDR1 and CDR2 sequences are MNHEY and SVGAGI. CDR3: CASSSPGTSIYNEQFF. Written as DNA, the CDR3 is TGTGCCAGCAGTTCCCCCGGGACTAGTATCTACAATGAGCAGTTCTTC.

V is TRBV4-1 and J is TRBJ2-5, with 9 bases fitting TRBD1. The CDR3 loop spans 16 amino acids. CDR1 and CDR2 (germline): MGHRA, YSYEKL. The V gene end was trimmed by 3 bases and the J gene end by 1 base; junction bases not matched to a gene: 6. Here the CDR3 reads CASSQVQGAGQETQYF. DNA of the CDR3: TGCGCCAGCAGCCAGGTACAGGGGGCCGGCCAAGAGACCCAGTACTTC.

The chain combines TRBV6-6 with TRBJ1-1, with 10 bases lining up with TRBD1. Trimming took 2 bases from V and 6 from J; bases not matched to a gene: 9. Germline CDR1 and CDR2: MNHNY and SVGAGI (reference sequence). CDR3 length: 16 residues. DNA for the CDR3: TGTGCCAGCAGTTACCCCAAGACAGGGGGCTCTGCTGAAGCTTTCTTT. This encodes CASSYPKTGGSAEAFF.

The rearrangement joins TRBV6-5 to TRBJ1-5; 9 bases line up with TRBD1. V shed 0 bases, J shed 7 bases, and the junction held 4 bases outside the gene matches. This CDR3 contains 15 residues. Germline CDR1 reads MNHEY; CDR2 reads SVGAGI. The CDR3 region is CASSYSWTGDQPQHF. CDR3 DNA sequence: TGTGCCAGCAGTTACTCGTGGACAGGGGACCAGCCCCAGCATTTT.

The CDR3: CASSLPTSGYEQYF. DNA of the CDR3: TGTGCCAGCAGCCTCCCGACTAGCGGCTACGAGCAGTACTTC. The chain links TRBV11-2 to TRBJ2-7, with 9 bases fitting TRBD2. Trimming at V came to 5 bases and at J to 3 bases, leaving 5 bases not matched to a gene. CDR3 length: 14 residues. From germline, CDR1 is SGHAT and CDR2 FQNNGV.

The chain is built from TRBV6-4 and TRBJ2-2; 9 bases fit TRBD1. V gave up 4 bases and J gave up 3 bases; unmatched junction bases: 0. The CDR3 covers 14 residues. Germline lookup yields CDR1 MRHNA and CDR2 SNTAGT. The CDR3 spells CASSGTGDTGELFF. The CDR3 nucleotides read TGTGCCAGCAGTGGGACAGGGGACACCGGGGAGCTGTTTTTT.

This clone was seen a single time. This chain links TRBV29-1 with TRBJ1-2, with 7 bases lining up with TRBD1. With V trimmed by 8 bases and J by 6 bases, 15 bases remained unmatched. This CDR3 has 14 amino acids. Germline-derived CDR1 and CDR2 are SQVTM and ANQGSEA. As DNA, the CDR3 is TGCAGCTACTACCCGGGACAGCAATTGGATGGCTACACCTTC. This sequence encodes CSYYPGQQLDGYTF.

This clone showed up just once. The chain recombines TRBV5-1 with TRBJ2-7, with D perhaps TRBD2 (5 bases). This CDR3 region has 16 residues. Germline V gene data show CDR1 as SGHRS and CDR2 as YFSETQ. V gave up 4 bases and J gave up 5 bases, with 22 bases separating them. Written as DNA, the CDR3 is TGCGCCAGCAGCAACCGTGCTGGGGTAGCCGGGGACGAGCAGTACTTC. It codes for CASSNRAGVAGDEQYF.

The chain is built from TRBV7-9 and TRBJ1-1, with D tentatively TRBD1 (5 bases). The germline V gene encodes CDR1 SEHNR and CDR2 FQNEAQ (reference sequence). The V end was cut by 1 base, the J end by 4 bases, with 7 bases between. This CDR3 contains 13 residues. The CDR3 loop is CASSLGTSTEAFF. Written as DNA, the CDR3 is TGTGCCAGCAGCTTAGGGACATCCACTGAAGCTTTCTTT.

CDR3 bases: TGTGCCAGCAGCTTAGCGGGGACAGCCTCTGGAAACACCATATATTTT. Amino acid sequence: CASSLAGTASGNTIYF. The rearrangement uses TRBV7-6 and TRBJ1-3; 7 nucleotides match TRBD1. CDR1 SGHVS and CDR2 FNYEAQ come from the germline V gene. V shed 0 bases and J 0 bases; nucleotides not matched to a gene: 2. The CDR3 is made up of 16 amino acids. The full variable domain, its missing parts supplied by reference TRBV7-6 and TRBJ1-3, is GAGVSQSPRYKVTKRGQDVALRCDPISGHVSLYWYRQALGQGPEFLTYFNYEAQQDKSGLPNDRFSAERPEGSISTLTIQRTEQRDSAMYRCASSLAGTASGNTIYFGEGSWLTVV.

This clone was seen only once. The chain couples TRBV19 to TRBJ2-2, with 11 bases identical to TRBD1. The CDR3 consists of 16 residues. The J segment lost 6 bases and the V segment lost 3 bases, leaving 6 bases of the junction unmatched. Germline CDR1 LNHDA, CDR2 SQIVND (reference sequence). In DNA form, the CDR3 reads TGTGCCAGTAGTATGGAGGGGACAGGGGGGGCCGGGGAGCTGTTTTTT. The encoded protein is CASSMEGTGGAGELFF.

The chain couples TRBV7-3 to TRBJ2-3; 10 bases match TRBD1. Germline V CDR1 and CDR2: SGHTA, FQGTGA. The CDR3 runs to 15 residues. The V gene end was trimmed by 5 bases and the J gene end by 2 bases; junction bases not matched to a gene: 4. The DNA for the CDR3 is TGTGCCAGCAGCCTCGGGACAGGGGCCACAGATACGCAGTATTTT. Translating it yields CASSLGTGATDTQYF.

The chain uses TRBV7-8 and TRBJ2-5, with a possible D match to TRBD1 (7 bases). This CDR3 is 16 amino acids long. The germline V gene has CDR1 SGHVS and CDR2 FQNEAQ. V lost 5 bases to trimming and J lost 3 bases, with 19 bases between them. CDR3 sequence reads: CASSPRGAGPKETQYF. DNA of the CDR3: TGTGCCAGCAGCCCCAGGGGGGCGGGGCCAAAAGAGACCCAGTACTTC.

The V and J genes are TRBV11-2 and TRBJ1-1, with TRBD1 matching over 11 bases. Germline values: CDR1 SGHAT, CDR2 FQNNGV. The CDR3 totals 19 residues. V gave up 5 bases and J gave up 0 bases; unmatched junction bases: 14. CDR3 nucleotide sequence: TGTGCCAGCAGCCCCCAGGGATGGGCGGACAGGGGGCTGAACACTGAAGCTTTCTTT. It specifies CASSPQGWADRGLNTEAFF.

Only one count was recorded for this clone. The chain links TRBV5-4 to TRBJ2-5; possible D gene TRBD2, 6 bases. The length of the CDR3 is 15 residues. V was shortened by 0 bases and J by 5 bases, with 14 bases between the two germline ends. Germline V gene data show CDR1 as SGHNT and CDR2 as YYREEE (reference sequence). The CDR3 DNA is TGTGCCAGCAGCTTGGGACTAGTGTCCGGGGAGACCCAGTACTTC. Protein sequence: CASSLGLVSGETQYF.

The chain joins TRBV2 to TRBJ2-2; D is perhaps TRBD1 (6 bases). V shed 6 bases and J shed 3 bases, with 14 bases lying between them. CDR3 size: 15 residues. The germline gives CDR1 SNHLY, CDR2 FYNNEI. CDR3 amino acids: CASRSPTGHTGELFF. The CDR3 bases are TGTGCCAGCAGGTCACCGACAGGACACACCGGGGAGCTGTTTTTT.

This clone came up a few times. The gene calls are TRBV9 and TRBJ2-4; D not certain. Trimming removed 0 bases at V and 2 bases at J, with 6 bases between. CDR1 is SGDLS and CDR2 is YYNGEE in the germline V gene. CDR3 length equals 14 residues. In DNA form, the CDR3 reads TGTGCCAGCAGCGTAGGCGAAACCAAAAACATTCAGTACTTC. This sequence encodes CASSVGETKNIQYF.

The rearrangement joins TRBV9 to TRBJ1-2, with 9 bases identical to TRBD1. With 4 bases clipped from V and 4 bases from J, the junction kept 11 bases outside the gene matches. The germline V gene has CDR1 SGDLS and CDR2 YYNGEE. CDR3 size: 16 residues. The CDR3 sequence is CASSPSGTGWVYGYTF. Here the CDR3 DNA reads TGTGCCAGCAGCCCCTCGGGGACAGGGTGGGTCTATGGCTACACCTTC.

The chain is built from TRBV27 and TRBJ2-7; D remains unclear. The CDR3 covers 14 residues. V was clipped by 7 bases and J by 0 bases, with 13 bases between them. Germline CDR1 and CDR2: MNHEY and SMNVEV (reference sequence). CDR3 protein: CASIPTPSSYEQYF. The CDR3 nucleotides are TGTGCCAGCATCCCTACCCCTTCCTCCTACGAGCAGTACTTC.

The chain has TRBV3-1 (or the pseudogene TRBV3-2) and TRBJ2-2; the D gene is possibly TRBD2 (6 bases). There are 15 residues in the CDR3. The germline V gene encodes CDR1 LGHDT and CDR2 YNNKEL (reference sequence). Between the trimmed V and J ends, which lost 2 bases and 6 bases, there was a span of 13 bases. In nucleotides, the CDR3 is TGTGCCAGCAGCCAATACGGGAGCAACGCCGGGGAGCTGTTTTTT. Encoded protein: CASSQYGSNAGELFF.

The V call is TRBV7-3, the J call TRBJ2-5; no reliable D call. The CDR3 runs to 13 residues. V lost 2 bases and J 5 bases, leaving 9 bases between the germline ends. CDR1 is SGHTA and CDR2 is FQGTGA in the germline V gene. CDR3: CASSLVLSETQYF. DNA of the CDR3: TGTGCCAGCAGCTTAGTTCTGTCGGAGACCCAGTACTTC.

V usage is TRBV18 and J usage is TRBJ2-1, with unresolved D. Trimming removed 2 bases at V and 2 bases at J, with 10 bases between. CDR1 KGHSH and CDR2 LQKENI come from the germline V gene. This CDR3 is 15 amino acids long. This chain's CDR3 is CASSPVAATYNEQFF. The CDR3 nucleotides are TGTGCCAGCTCACCAGTGGCTGCCACCTACAATGAGCAGTTCTTC.